The subject of this entry is one T cell receptor beta chain. What it binds is unknown. The entry originates in a study of cytomegalovirus exposure and HLA in healthy donors. The study's findings and limits: Indistinguishability led to the exclusion of some V segments, TRBV6-2 and TRBV6-3 included. TCR sequences were mostly rare, though some public TCRs occurred in many donors. Earlier analysis found most TCR beta V segments productive about 87% or about 30% of the time.

V shed 3 bases, J shed 8 bases, and the junction held 7 bases outside the gene matches. Germline values: CDR1 KGHSH, CDR2 LQKENI. This CDR3 is 14 amino acids long. Primers: 60 Vbeta forward and 13 Jbeta reverse. Assay used: immunoSEQ multiplex PCR; TCRdb lists only in-frame clones, some missing. Of 120,000 to 150,000 clones in the sample, about three quarters were seen once. The sequenced sample consisted of PBMCs. The chain uses TRBV18 and TRBJ1-5; TRBD1 matches 7 bases. This receptor was obtained from a man aged 35 to 55 in good health and CMV-seropositive. The CDR3 region is CASSPVGGGKPQHF. In nucleotides, the CDR3 is TGTGCCAGCTCACCGGTAGGGGGCGGTAAGCCCCAGCATTTT.